This TCR beta chain comes out of a study of shared clonotypes between healthy human individuals. Study details: CD4 naive and CD4 memory each took three plates per donor, while CD8 naive took two and CD8 memory one. Study-wide findings and caveats: An effect of sequencing depth on clonotype sharing among donors was expected. Rarefaction curves obtained for sorted subsets showed sequencing incomplete despite large depth.

About this clone: No antigen is known for it.

Germline CDR1 reads MNHNY; CDR2 reads SVGAGI (reference sequence). The length of the CDR3 is 15 residues. V was pared by 4 bases and J by 8 bases, with 10 bases of the junction left unmatched. Sequencing was performed with immunoSEQ multiplex PCR; in TCRdb, only in-frame clones are kept and a portion is missing. The data show some 1.5 million clones, with more than 95% seen just once and over 1% held by the top ten. The study separated CD4+ cells into CD45RA+ naive and CD45RA-negative memory subsets. The sample comprised naive CD4+ T cells sorted from blood. Subset given: CD45RA+ positively selected. The J gene is TRBJ1-4, the V gene TRBV6-6, with 7 bases identical to TRBD1. The receptor was derived from a man between 25 and 39 years old in good health. CDR3 amino acids: CASSFPTGAREKLFF. The DNA of the CDR3 is TGTGCCAGCAGTTTTCCTACAGGGGCCAGGGAAAAACTGTTTTTT.